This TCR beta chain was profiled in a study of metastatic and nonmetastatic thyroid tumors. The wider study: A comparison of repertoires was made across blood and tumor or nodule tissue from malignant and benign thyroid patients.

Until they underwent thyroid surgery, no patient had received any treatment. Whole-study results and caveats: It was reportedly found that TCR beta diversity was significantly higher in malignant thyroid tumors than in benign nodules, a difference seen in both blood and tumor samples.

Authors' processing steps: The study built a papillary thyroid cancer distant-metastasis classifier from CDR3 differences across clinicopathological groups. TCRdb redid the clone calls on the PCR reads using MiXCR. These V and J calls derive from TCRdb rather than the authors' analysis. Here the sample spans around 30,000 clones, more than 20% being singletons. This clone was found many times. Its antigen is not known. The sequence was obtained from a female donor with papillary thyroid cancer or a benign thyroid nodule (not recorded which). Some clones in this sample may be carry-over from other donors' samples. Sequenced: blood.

CDR3 DNA sequence: TGTGCCACCAGCAGAGAGCAGGTGACAGGGGGGAAACTGTTTTTT. Translating it yields CATSREQVTGGKLFF. The rearrangement joins TRBV15 to TRBJ1-4, with 9 bases matching TRBD1. Germline V CDR1 and CDR2: LNHNV, YYDKDF (reference sequence). V lost 0 bases, J lost 11 bases, and 7 bases stayed unmatched. The CDR3 is made up of 15 amino acids.